Shown below are 27 T cell receptor beta chains from a single sample sequenced in a study of molecular identifiers for immune sequencing clone quantification. TCRdb re-called the PCR reads through MiXCR, storing one row per CDR3 protein. This sample has over 50,000 distinct CDR3 sequences, with roughly a third found just once. Sequencing input: naive CD8+ T cells from blood, with Jurkat cell RNA spiked in. The subset is: FACS-sorted CD8+CD4-CCR7+CD45RA+ naive T cells. The source is a human donor in good health. Some libraries in this study had Jurkat cell RNA spiked in.

The V and J genes are TRBV12-3 or TRBV12-4 and TRBJ2-2; the D is unclear. V lost 3 bases to trimming and J lost 7 bases, with 3 bases between them. The CDR3 sequence is 11 residues long. The CDR3 DNA reads as TGTGCCAGCAGTTTGTTCGGGGAGCTGTTTTTT. Translated, it gives CASSLFGELFF.

This clonotype has just a few counts. The CDR3 loop is CASRGLAGGWAYEQYF. As DNA, the CDR3 is TGTGCCAGCAGGGGACTAGCGGGAGGCTGGGCCTACGAGCAGTACTTC. V gene TRBV25-1 combines with J gene TRBJ2-7; 15 bases line up with TRBD2. The V segment lost 6 bases and the J segment 2 bases; nucleotides outside the gene matches: 5. The germline gives CDR1 MGHDK, CDR2 SYGVNS. The CDR3 contains 16 residues.

This clonotype has ten or more counts. The chain links TRBV9 to TRBJ2-3, with D possibly matching TRBD1 (5 bases). The CDR3 runs to 13 residues. Germline assignment: CDR1 SGDLS and CDR2 YYNGEE. Trimming removed 3 bases from V and 5 bases from J, with 10 bases in between. The CDR3 bases are TGTGCCAGCAGCGCCGGACAAGTAGATACGCAGTATTTT. Its protein product is CASSAGQVDTQYF.

This clonotype was seen many times. The rearrangement joins TRBV13 to TRBJ1-4; D is unclear. Trimming cost V 0 bases and J 5 bases, with 13 bases left between them. This CDR3 spans 16 amino acids. Germline V gives CDR1 PRHDT, CDR2 FYEKMQ (reference sequence). CDR3 coding DNA: TGTGCCAGCAGCTTAGGCCGGCACAGCGGGAATGAAAAACTGTTTTTT. It is translated as CASSLGRHSGNEKLFF.

This clonotype was observed at least ten times. An end of the junction does not agree with germline; a read error may underlie this. The chain recombines TRBV28 with TRBJ2-7, with D possibly being TRBD2 (6 bases). The CDR3 length is 12 residues. The germline V gene has CDR1 MDHEN and CDR2 SYDVKM. This chain's CDR3 is CASSLWGSGRHF. DNA of the CDR3: TGTGCCAGCAGTTTATGGGGAAGCGGGCGGCACTTC.

The J gene is TRBJ1-4, the V gene TRBV27; 8 bases line up with TRBD1. Germline V gives CDR1 MNHEY, CDR2 SMNVEV (reference sequence). The CDR3 is 14 residues long. V gave up 6 bases and J gave up 11 bases; unmatched junction bases: 11. The CDR3 loop is CASSPTGAMGKLFF. CDR3 in DNA: TGTGCCAGCAGCCCGACAGGGGCTATGGGGAAACTGTTTTTT.

Ten or more counts support this clonotype. The V call is TRBV6-5, the J call TRBJ2-2, with D unclear. The CDR3 spans 12 residues. Trimming removed 7 bases at V and 5 bases at J, with 8 bases between. Looked up from germline, CDR1 is MNHEY and CDR2 is SVGAGI. CDR3 sequence: CASTTDTGELFF. DNA of the CDR3: TGTGCCAGCACTACAGATACCGGGGAGCTGTTTTTT.

As for this clonotype: This may be a read error, as it is one base from a much larger clone. The rearrangement links TRBV12-3 or TRBV12-4 to TRBJ2-1; tentative D call: TRBD2 (5 bases). The assigned J gene may be wrong: the sequence end matches TRBJ2-7 better. The CDR3 has 17 residues. This CDR3 reads CASSIYLALSSYNEQYF. Here the CDR3 DNA reads TGTGCCAGCAGTATATACCTAGCACTTAGCTCCTACAATGAGCAGTACTTC.

Ten or more counts support this clonotype. This chain connects TRBV19 to TRBJ2-7; D gene unclear. Between the trimmed V and J ends, which lost 9 bases and 2 bases, there was a span of 14 bases. In germline, CDR1 is LNHDA, CDR2 SQIVND (reference sequence). This CDR3 is built from 13 residues. CDR3 coding DNA: TGTGCCAGCGGCTTGGACGGCACCTACGAGCAGTACTTC. Amino acid sequence: CASGLDGTYEQYF.

Remarks on this clonotype: This could be a read error, since a much larger clone is one nucleotide away. The chain joins TRBV2 to TRBJ2-5, with no clear D. Trimming cost V 10 bases and J 4 bases, with 16 bases left between them. The CDR3 is 13 amino acids. The germline V gene has CDR1 SNHLY and CDR2 FYNNEI. CDR3 in DNA: TGTGCCACCTTCGGACCCTTCCGAGAGACCCAGTACTTC. This codes for CATFGPFRETQYF.

This clonotype has just a few counts. This chain joins TRBV7-9 and TRBJ2-7; possible D gene TRBD1, 6 bases. Germline loops: CDR1 SEHNR, CDR2 FQNEAQ (reference sequence). The CDR3 runs to 11 residues. V lost 6 bases to trimming and J lost 6 bases, with 9 bases between them. The CDR3 spells CASRNRAEQYF. CDR3 DNA sequence: TGTGCCAGCAGAAACAGGGCCGAGCAGTACTTC.

This chain connects TRBV9 to TRBJ2-7; 7 bases align to TRBD2. The CDR3 extends over 16 amino acids. With 4 bases clipped from V and 0 bases from J, the junction kept 10 bases outside the gene matches. In germline, CDR1 is SGDLS, CDR2 YYNGEE. The DNA for the CDR3 is TGTGCCAGCAGCCACAGGCCCGGGGAGGGCTCCTACGAGCAGTACTTC. Translated: CASSHRPGEGSYEQYF.

Regarding this clonotype: A much larger clone sits a single nucleotide away, making a read error possible. Here the CDR3 reads CASTPGPGGMGETQYF. CDR3 DNA: TGTGCCAGCACCCCTGGGCCGGGAGGGATGGGAGAGACCCAGTACTTC. This chain joins TRBV7-2 and TRBJ2-5; 8 bases match TRBD2. The germline gives CDR1 SGHTA, CDR2 FQGNSA. The CDR3 covers 16 residues. The junction had 14 bases not matched to a gene; V was cut back by 7 bases and J by 4 bases. The variable domain in full, with the rest retrieved from reference TRBV7-2 and TRBJ2-5, is GAGVSQSPSNKVTEKGKDVELRCDPISGHTALYWYRQSLGQGLEFLIYFQGNSAPDKSGLPSDRFSAERTGGSVSTLTIQRTQQEDSAVYLCASTPGPGGMGETQYFGPGTRLLVL.

This chain joins TRBV13 and TRBJ1-2; D gene ambiguous. CDR1 is PRHDT and CDR2 is FYEKMQ in the germline V gene (reference sequence). Between the trimmed V and J ends, which lost 1 base and 5 bases, there was a span of 14 bases. The CDR3 loop spans 15 amino acids. The CDR3 loop is CASSLEEGGWYGYTF. For the CDR3, the DNA is TGTGCCAGCAGCTTAGAAGAGGGCGGGTGGTATGGCTACACCTTC.

Note on this clonotype: A much larger clone is a single base away; this may be a read error. The chain recombines TRBV19 with TRBJ1-2; perhaps TRBD1 as D (6 bases). The germline CDR1 and CDR2 sequences are LNHDA and SQIVND (reference sequence). CDR3 size: 15 residues. CDR3 amino acids: CASRIEGHFNYGYTF. The CDR3 DNA follows: TGTGCCAGTCGTATAGAGGGACACTTCAACTATGGCTACACCTTC.

The gene calls are TRBV2 and TRBJ2-4; no definite D call. The V gene's germline CDR1 is SNHLY and CDR2 FYNNEI. V lost 5 bases and J lost 0, with 2 bases in between. There are 12 residues in the CDR3. The CDR3 region is CASSLAKNIQYF. The CDR3 DNA is TGTGCCAGCAGTTTAGCCAAAAACATTCAGTACTTC.

Of note for this clonotype: This sequence may be a read error, since a much larger clone differs from it by one base. The CDR3 end shows no conserved phenylalanine or tryptophan, and so a read error is likely. The chain carries TRBV12-3 or TRBV12-4 and TRBJ2-2; TRBD2 agrees at 7 bases. The CDR3 sequence is 15 residues long. V trimming: 5 bases; J trimming: 6 bases; junction bases outside the gene matches: 9. For the CDR3, the DNA is TGTGCCAGCAGTCCTGGGGGGGAGGGCCCCGGGGAGCTGTTTATT. Protein sequence: CASSPGGEGPGELFI.

This sequence joins TRBV5-4 and TRBJ2-2; the D gene is possibly TRBD1 (7 bases). The V gene's germline CDR1 is SGHNT and CDR2 YYREEE (reference sequence). CDR3 length: 15 amino acids. V lost 4 bases, J lost 5 bases, and 15 bases lay in between. The CDR3 DNA reads TGTGCCAGCAGCCGTAACAGGGGAGGTACCGGGGAGCTGTTTTTT. This codes for CASSRNRGGTGELFF.

This chain joins TRBV11-2 and TRBJ2-5; TRBD1 might be the D (6 bases). Germline loops: CDR1 SGHAT, CDR2 FQNNGV. Trimming left V 1 base short and J 2 bases short, with 14 bases between. The CDR3 runs 16 residues. This CDR3 is CASSLGHRVGQETQYF. As DNA, the CDR3 is TGTGCCAGCAGCTTAGGGCACAGGGTTGGGCAAGAGACCCAGTACTTC.

This clonotype was seen at least ten times. The rearrangement uses TRBV11-2 and TRBJ2-7, with 11 bases identical to TRBD2. J was trimmed by 3 bases and V by 5 bases; bases with no gene match: 9. CDR1 is SGHAT and CDR2 is FQNNGV in the germline V gene. CDR3 length: 16 residues. The CDR3 spells CASSPYPGLADYEQYF. CDR3 coding DNA: TGTGCCAGCAGCCCCTATCCGGGACTAGCGGACTACGAGCAGTACTTC.

Only a few counts were recorded for this clonotype. The chain joins TRBV24-1 to TRBJ2-3, with D uncertain. CDR1 and CDR2 (germline): KGHDR, SFDVKD. Trimming removed 3 bases from V and 2 bases from J, with 14 bases in between. This CDR3 region has 16 residues. The CDR3 region is CATSDPRRRSTDTQYF. As DNA, the CDR3 is TGTGCCACCAGTGATCCCAGACGCCGCTCCACAGATACGCAGTATTTT.

This clonotype was counted many times. This rearrangement joins TRBV24-1 to TRBJ2-1; D is tentatively TRBD1 or TRBD2 (6 bases each). Per the germline V gene, CDR1 is KGHDR and CDR2 is SFDVKD. The CDR3 spans 13 residues. Trimming cost V 8 bases and J 6 bases, with 13 bases left between them. The CDR3 DNA reads TGTGCCACCACGCCCGGGGGCGTCAATGAGCAGTTCTTC. Amino acids: CATTPGGVNEQFF.

The rearrangement uses TRBV24-1 and TRBJ2-4; D is perhaps TRBD1 or TRBD2 (6 bases each). Trimming removed 6 bases from V and 12 bases from J, with 17 bases in between. The CDR3 sequence is 13 residues long. Germline CDR1 KGHDR, CDR2 SFDVKD. CDR3 sequence (DNA): TGTGCCACCAGTAGGGCAGGAGGGGACAATCAGTACTTC. Translated, it gives CATSRAGGDNQYF.

V usage is TRBV5-1 and J usage is TRBJ1-6; the D is unclear. CDR1 SGHRS and CDR2 YFSETQ come from the germline V gene. V lost 0 bases and J 14 bases, leaving 12 bases between the germline ends. The CDR3 contains 13 residues. The CDR3 DNA reads as TGCGCCAGCAGCTTGGCCGTCGCGCAAACCCTCCACTTT. It codes for CASSLAVAQTLHF.

The chain combines TRBV7-9 with TRBJ1-3; D is unresolved. Germline lookup yields CDR1 SEHNR and CDR2 FQNEAQ (reference sequence). Trimming removed 0 bases at V and 0 bases at J, with 6 bases between. The CDR3 is 15 amino acids. CDR3 loop: CASSLAGSSGNTIYF. The DNA for the CDR3 is TGTGCCAGCAGCTTAGCGGGCTCCTCTGGAAACACCATATATTTT.

Of note for this clonotype: This may be a read error, as it is one base from a much larger clone. J is TRBJ2-5 and V is TRBV7-8; TRBD2 matches at 8 bases. J lost 4 bases, V lost 1 base, and 2 bases had no gene match. Looked up from germline, CDR1 is SGHVS and CDR2 is FQNEAQ. This CDR3 comprises 14 residues. CDR3 in DNA: TGTGCCAGCAGCTTAGATCTAGCGGGAGAGACCCAGTACTTC. This translates into CASSLDLAGETQYF.

This rearrangement joins TRBV27 to TRBJ2-3; maybe TRBD2 (6 bases). The CDR3 totals 12 residues. Germline V lookup: CDR1 MNHEY, CDR2 SMNVEV (reference sequence). The chain's CDR3 is CASCFAGDTQYF. The CDR3, as DNA: TGTGCAAGCTGTTTCGCGGGGGATACGCAGTATTTT.